This TCR beta chain emerged from a study of T cells after yellow fever vaccination. Study at large: SMART-Seq v4 Ultra Low Input prepared libraries from low-cell fractions.

Trimming cost V 5 bases and J 0 bases; bases outside gene matches: 4. The germline gives CDR1 DFQATT, CDR2 SNEGSKA (reference sequence). The CDR3 has 13 amino acids. They built TCR cDNA with 5'RACE template switching, a step that put in a universal primer site and UMIs. One entry per CDR3 protein results from TCRdb running MiXCR on the 5' RACE reads. The profile shows about 300,000 distinct CDR3 sequences, approximately 7% of them singletons. This clonotype was observed at least ten times. Its target is not known. Findings and caveats of the study: Clonotypes shared by both compartments, CD4 and CD8, made up a small share.

The sequence was collected from a man in his late teens or twenties who received the YFV17D yellow fever vaccine. This sequence joins TRBV20-1 and TRBJ2-7; 7 bases agree with TRBD1. The sequenced sample was PBMCs, obtained about 41 days after the first yellow fever vaccination. CDR3 sequence reads: CSAVTGSSYEQYF. The CDR3 DNA is TGCAGTGCTGTGACAGGGAGCTCCTACGAGCAGTACTTC.